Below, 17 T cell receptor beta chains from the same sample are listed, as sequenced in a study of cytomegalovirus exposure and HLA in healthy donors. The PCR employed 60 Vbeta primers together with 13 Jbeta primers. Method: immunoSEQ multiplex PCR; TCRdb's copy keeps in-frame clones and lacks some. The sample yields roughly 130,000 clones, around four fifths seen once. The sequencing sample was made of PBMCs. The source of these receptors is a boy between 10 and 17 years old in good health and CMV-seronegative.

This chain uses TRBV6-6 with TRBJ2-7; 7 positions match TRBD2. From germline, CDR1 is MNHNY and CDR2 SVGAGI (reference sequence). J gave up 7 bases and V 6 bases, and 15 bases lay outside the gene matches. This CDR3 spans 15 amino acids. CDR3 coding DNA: TGTGCCAGCAGGGGTCCCGGGGCGGGAGCAGCGGAGCAGTACTTC. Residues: CASRGPGAGAAEQYF.

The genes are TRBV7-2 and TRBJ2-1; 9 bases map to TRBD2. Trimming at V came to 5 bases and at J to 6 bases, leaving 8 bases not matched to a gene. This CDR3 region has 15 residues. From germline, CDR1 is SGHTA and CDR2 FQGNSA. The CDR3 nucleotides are TGTGCCAGCAGCCAAACTCCGGGACTAGCCAATGAGCAGTTCTTC. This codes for CASSQTPGLANEQFF. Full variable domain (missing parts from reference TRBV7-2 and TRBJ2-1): GAGVSQSPSNKVTEKGKDVELRCDPISGHTALYWYRQSLGQGLEFLIYFQGNSAPDKSGLPSDRFSAERTGGSVSTLTIQRTQQEDSAVYLCASSQTPGLANEQFFGPGTRLTVL.

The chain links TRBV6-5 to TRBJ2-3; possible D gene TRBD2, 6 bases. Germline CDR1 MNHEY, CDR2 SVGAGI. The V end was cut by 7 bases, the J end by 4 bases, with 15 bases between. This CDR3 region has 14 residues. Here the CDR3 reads CASTLDPGADTQYF. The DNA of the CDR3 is TGTGCCAGCACCCTCGATCCGGGGGCAGATACGCAGTATTTT.

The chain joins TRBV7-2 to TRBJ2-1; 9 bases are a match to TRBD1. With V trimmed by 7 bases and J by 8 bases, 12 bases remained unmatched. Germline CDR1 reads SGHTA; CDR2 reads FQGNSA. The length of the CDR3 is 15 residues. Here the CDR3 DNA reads TGTGCCAGCACCCTGGGGGGGACAGGGATGGATGAGCAGTTCTTC. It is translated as CASTLGGTGMDEQFF.

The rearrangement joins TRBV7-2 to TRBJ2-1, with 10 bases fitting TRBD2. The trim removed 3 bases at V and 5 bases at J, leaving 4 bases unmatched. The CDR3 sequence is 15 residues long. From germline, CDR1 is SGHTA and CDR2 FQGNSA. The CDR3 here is CASSLGLAPDNEQFF. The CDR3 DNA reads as TGTGCCAGCAGCTTGGGACTAGCGCCCGACAATGAGCAGTTCTTC.

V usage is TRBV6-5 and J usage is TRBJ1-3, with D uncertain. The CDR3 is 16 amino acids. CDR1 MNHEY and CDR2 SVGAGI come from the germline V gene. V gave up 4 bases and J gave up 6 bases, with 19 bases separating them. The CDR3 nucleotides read TGTGCCAGCAGTTCCCGGATCCTAACTAGGGAAAACACCATATATTTT. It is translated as CASSSRILTRENTIYF.

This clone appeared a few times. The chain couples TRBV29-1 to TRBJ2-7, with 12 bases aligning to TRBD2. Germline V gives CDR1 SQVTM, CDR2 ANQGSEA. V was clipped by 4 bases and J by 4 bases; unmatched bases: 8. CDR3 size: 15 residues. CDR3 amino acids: CSVGELAGGPYEQYF. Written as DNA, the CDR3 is TGCAGCGTTGGGGAGCTAGCGGGAGGGCCTTACGAGCAGTACTTC.

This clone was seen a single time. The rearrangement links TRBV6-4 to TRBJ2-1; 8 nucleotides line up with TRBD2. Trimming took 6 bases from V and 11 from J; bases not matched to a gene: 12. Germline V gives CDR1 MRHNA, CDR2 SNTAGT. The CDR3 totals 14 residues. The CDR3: CASREDRTSPQQFF. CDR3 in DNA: TGTGCCAGCAGAGAGGACCGGACTAGCCCCCAGCAGTTCTTC.

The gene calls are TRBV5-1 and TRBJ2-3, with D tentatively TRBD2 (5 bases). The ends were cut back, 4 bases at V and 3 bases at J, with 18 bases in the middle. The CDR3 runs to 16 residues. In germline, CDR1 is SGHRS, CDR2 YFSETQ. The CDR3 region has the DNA TGCGCCAGCAGCCCCACTAGTGGGTTTAGGACAGATACGCAGTATTTT. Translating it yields CASSPTSGFRTDTQYF.

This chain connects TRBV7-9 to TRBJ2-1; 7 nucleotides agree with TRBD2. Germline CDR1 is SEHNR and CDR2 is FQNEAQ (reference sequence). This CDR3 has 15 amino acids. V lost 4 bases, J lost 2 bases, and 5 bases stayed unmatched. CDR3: CASSSRDYPYNEQFF. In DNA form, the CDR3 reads TGTGCCAGCAGCTCCCGGGACTACCCCTACAATGAGCAGTTCTTC. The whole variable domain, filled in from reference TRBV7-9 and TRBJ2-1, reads DTGVSQNPRHKITKRGQNVTFRCDPISEHNRLYWYRQTLGQGPEFLTYFQNEAQLEKSRLLSDRFSAERPKGSFSTLEIQRTEQGDSAMYLCASSSRDYPYNEQFFGPGTRLTVL.

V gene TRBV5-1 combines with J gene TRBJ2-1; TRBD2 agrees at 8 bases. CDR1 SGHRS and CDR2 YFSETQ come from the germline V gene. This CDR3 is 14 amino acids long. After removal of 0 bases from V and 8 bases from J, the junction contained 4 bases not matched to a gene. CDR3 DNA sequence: TGCGCCAGCAGCTTGGAGCGGGAGTGGGATGAGCAGTTCTTC. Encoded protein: CASSLEREWDEQFF.

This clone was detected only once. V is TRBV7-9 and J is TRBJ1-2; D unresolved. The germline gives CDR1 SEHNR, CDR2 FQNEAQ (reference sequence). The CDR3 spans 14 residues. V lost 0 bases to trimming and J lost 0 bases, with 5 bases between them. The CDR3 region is CASSLAGANYGYTF. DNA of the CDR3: TGTGCCAGCAGCTTAGCCGGGGCTAACTATGGCTACACCTTC.

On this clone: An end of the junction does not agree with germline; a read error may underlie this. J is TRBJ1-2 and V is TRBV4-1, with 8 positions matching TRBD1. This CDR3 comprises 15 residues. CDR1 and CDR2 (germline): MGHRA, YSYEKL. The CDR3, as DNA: TGCGCCAGCAGGGTACAGGCAACGGGACAGGTCGACTACCCCTTC. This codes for CASRVQATGQVDYPF.

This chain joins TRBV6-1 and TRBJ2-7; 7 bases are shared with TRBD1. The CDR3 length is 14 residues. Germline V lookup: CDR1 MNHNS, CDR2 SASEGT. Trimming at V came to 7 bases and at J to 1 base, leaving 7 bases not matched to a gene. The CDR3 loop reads CASNLQGVSYEQYF. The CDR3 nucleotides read TGTGCCAGCAATCTGCAGGGGGTATCCTACGAGCAGTACTTC.

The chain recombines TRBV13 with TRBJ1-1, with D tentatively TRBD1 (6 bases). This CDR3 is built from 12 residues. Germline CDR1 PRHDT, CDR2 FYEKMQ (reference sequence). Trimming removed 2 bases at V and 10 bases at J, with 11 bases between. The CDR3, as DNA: TGTGCCAGCAGCTTAACCGGGACACGAGCTTTCTTT. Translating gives CASSLTGTRAFF. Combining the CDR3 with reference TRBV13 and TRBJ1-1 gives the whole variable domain AAGVIQSPRHLIKEKRETATLKCYPIPRHDTVYWYQQGPGQDPQFLISFYEKMQSDKGSIPDRFSAQQFSDYHSELNMSSLELGDSALYFCASSLTGTRAFFGQGTRLTVV.

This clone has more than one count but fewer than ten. CDR3 region: CSVGEGGWAEAFF. CDR3 nucleotides: TGCAGCGTTGGTGAAGGGGGATGGGCTGAAGCTTTCTTT. This rearrangement joins TRBV29-1 to TRBJ1-1; tentative D call: TRBD1 (6 bases). From germline, CDR1 is SQVTM and CDR2 ANQGSEA. V lost 4 bases to trimming and J lost 6 bases, with 15 bases between them. The CDR3 sequence is 13 residues long.

CDR3 sequence: CASSIGDWQEQYF. The DNA for the CDR3 is TGTGCCAGTAGTATAGGGGACTGGCAGGAGCAGTACTTC. The rearrangement links TRBV19 to TRBJ2-7, with a possible D match to TRBD2 (6 bases). The CDR3 covers 13 residues. Germline assignment: CDR1 LNHDA and CDR2 SQIVND (reference sequence). Trimming removed 1 base from V and 7 bases from J, with 11 bases in between.